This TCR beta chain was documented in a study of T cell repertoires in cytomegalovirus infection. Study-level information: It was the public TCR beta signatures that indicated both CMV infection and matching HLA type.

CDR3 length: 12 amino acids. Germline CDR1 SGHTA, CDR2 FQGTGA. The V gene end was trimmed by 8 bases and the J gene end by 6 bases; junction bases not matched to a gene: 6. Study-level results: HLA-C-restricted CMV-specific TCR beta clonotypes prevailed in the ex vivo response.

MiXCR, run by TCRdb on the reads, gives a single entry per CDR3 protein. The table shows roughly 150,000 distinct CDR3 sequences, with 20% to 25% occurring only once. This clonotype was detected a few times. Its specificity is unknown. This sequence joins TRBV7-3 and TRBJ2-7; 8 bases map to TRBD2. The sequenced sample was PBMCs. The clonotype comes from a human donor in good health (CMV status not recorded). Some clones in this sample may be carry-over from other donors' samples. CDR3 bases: TGTGCCAGCGGGCGGGGGGCTGGCGAGCAGTACTTC. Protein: CASGRGAGEQYF.